The 20 T cell receptor beta chains below were found in one sample sequenced in a study of CXCR3-negative and CXCR3-positive naive CD8 T cells. It was by 5' RACE with UMI labels that the TRB cDNA libraries were prepared. No DNA is given; TCRdb re-called the 5' RACE reads and lists each CDR3 protein once. This repertoire includes 84,000 or so distinct CDR3 sequences. Antigen specificity for these receptors is unknown. Study findings and constraints: CXCR3-positive naive cells had TRB CDR3s that were more hydrophobic than CXCR3-negative naive cells had.

The sequenced material came from naive CXCR3+ CD8+ T cells from blood. As to subset: CD45RO-CCR7+CD27+CD95- naive CD8+ T cells expressing CXCR3 (TNR3+). Receptors were obtained from a human donor in good health. Some clones in this sample may be carry-over from other donors' samples.

This chain links TRBV28 with TRBJ2-2. The CDR3 is made up of 15 amino acids. Germline V gene lookup returns CDR1 MDHEN and CDR2 SYDVKM. The chain's CDR3 is CASSPYLPSTGELFF.

The rearrangement uses TRBV28 and TRBJ2-7; the D gene TCRdb calls, TRBD2, cannot be checked with no DNA. The CDR3 is 11 residues long. Germline V gene sequence: CDR1 MDHEN, CDR2 SYDVKM. The CDR3 region is CASSPGLWQYF.

This chain uses TRBV14 with TRBJ2-1; the TCRdb D gene call, TRBD2, has no DNA to confirm it. Germline assignment: CDR1 SGHDN and CDR2 FVKESK. The CDR3 is 15 residues long. Here the CDR3 reads CASSQGGGGGTEQFF.

The chain is built from TRBV28 and TRBJ2-1; TCRdb designates TRBD1, a call that cannot be tested without DNA. CDR1 and CDR2 from the germline V gene are MDHEN and SYDVKM. CDR3 length equals 15 residues. The CDR3 reads CASSLVRSSYNEQFF.

The chain's CDR3 is CATSRDRSGPTPLSTQYF. The rearrangement uses TRBV15 and TRBJ2-3; the TRBD2 assignment by TCRdb is unverifiable without DNA. The germline V gene encodes CDR1 LNHNV and CDR2 YYDKDF (reference sequence). The CDR3 totals 18 residues. Filled out from reference TRBV15 and TRBJ2-3, the complete variable domain reads DAMVIQNPRYQVTQFGKPVTLSCSQTLNHNVMYWYQQKSSQAPKLLFHYYDKDFNNEADTPDNFQSRRPNTSFCFLDIRSPGLGDTAMYLCATSRDRSGPTPLSTQYFGPGTRLTVL.

J is TRBJ2-5 and V is TRBV7-9; absent DNA, TCRdb's TRBD1 call cannot be checked. There are 14 residues in the CDR3. Germline-derived CDR1 and CDR2 are SEHNR and FQNEAQ (reference sequence). This CDR3 is CASSFTGTGETQYF. Full variable domain (outside the CDR3, taken from reference TRBV7-9 and TRBJ2-5): DTGVSQNPRHKITKRGQNVTFRCDPISEHNRLYWYRQTLGQGPEFLTYFQNEAQLEKSRLLSDRFSAERPKGSFSTLEIQRTEQGDSAMYLCASSFTGTGETQYFGPGTRLLVL.

The rearrangement links TRBV5-1 to TRBJ2-1; TCRdb calls TRBD1, which cannot be checked without DNA. Germline CDR1 SGHRS, CDR2 YFSETQ. The length of the CDR3 is 15 residues. The CDR3 sequence is CASSPGTEGIYEQFF.

The rearrangement uses TRBV12-3 or TRBV12-4 and TRBJ2-3; there is no DNA to check the TCRdb D call of TRBD2. The CDR3 spans 17 residues. This chain's CDR3 is CASSKRTSGGPTDTQYF.

This chain connects TRBV29-1 to TRBJ2-1; the D call of TRBD2 rests on TCRdb alone, since no DNA is present to check it. CDR1 and CDR2 (germline): SQVTM, ANQGSEA. The CDR3 extends over 14 amino acids. CDR3 amino acids: CSVEVSGRANEQFF.

CDR3 sequence: CASSSPLAGVLYF. V usage is TRBV6-5 and J usage is TRBJ2-4; TCRdb calls TRBD2, which cannot be checked without DNA. CDR1 MNHEY and CDR2 SVGAGI come from the germline V gene. This CDR3 comprises 13 residues.

The CDR3 is CASEGASVETQYF. V usage is TRBV25-1 and J usage is TRBJ2-5; TCRdb's D call, TRBD2, is unchecked because there is no DNA. Germline V gene sequence: CDR1 MGHDK, CDR2 SYGVNS. CDR3 length: 13 residues.

The chain uses TRBV28 and TRBJ1-5. CDR3 length: 13 amino acids. CDR1 MDHEN and CDR2 SYDVKM come from the germline V gene. CDR3 in amino acids: CASSFVGNQPQHF.

CDR3 sequence reads: CASSYSGHQPQHF. The rearrangement links TRBV6-2 or TRBV6-3 to TRBJ1-5. This CDR3 is 13 amino acids long. Germline V gene lookup returns CDR1 MNHEY and CDR2 SVGEGT.

The chain recombines TRBV13 with TRBJ2-1. This CDR3 spans 15 amino acids. CDR1 and CDR2 from the germline V gene are PRHDT and FYEKMQ (reference sequence). The CDR3 is CASSLGPSSYNEQFF. The full variable domain, its missing parts supplied by reference TRBV13 and TRBJ2-1, is AAGVIQSPRHLIKEKRETATLKCYPIPRHDTVYWYQQGPGQDPQFLISFYEKMQSDKGSIPDRFSAQQFSDYHSELNMSSLELGDSALYFCASSLGPSSYNEQFFGPGTRLTVL.

The CDR3 sequence: CATSDRDNGQPQHF. The gene calls are TRBV24-1 and TRBJ1-5; TCRdb picks TRBD1, but there is no DNA to check that call. This CDR3 region has 14 residues. CDR1 KGHDR and CDR2 SFDVKD come from the germline V gene.

This chain connects TRBV28 to TRBJ2-7; TCRdb lists TRBD2, though no DNA is available to test this call. Germline V CDR1 and CDR2: MDHEN, SYDVKM. CDR3 length equals 12 residues. The CDR3 protein is CATQYSSGSEYF.

This chain joins TRBV16 and TRBJ2-7; the TCRdb D gene call, TRBD2, has no DNA to confirm it. The CDR3 sequence is 13 residues long. Germline assignment: CDR1 KGHSY and CDR2 FQNENV. CDR3 protein: CASSQSGPGEQYF.

The chain uses TRBV28 and TRBJ2-7. Germline V gene sequence: CDR1 MDHEN, CDR2 SYDVKM. This CDR3 has 12 residues. CDR3 amino acids: CASSLSYYERYF.

The chain links TRBV6-2 or TRBV6-3 to TRBJ1-1; TCRdb reports TRBD1, a call that lacks DNA to check it against. The CDR3 sequence is 16 residues long. The V gene's germline CDR1 is MNHEY and CDR2 SVGEGT. Here the CDR3 reads CASSYSSPGQGNEAFF.

V and J are TRBV29-1 and TRBJ1-2; the D call of TRBD1 rests on TCRdb alone, since no DNA is present to check it. Per germline, CDR1 SQVTM and CDR2 ANQGSEA. The CDR3 runs to 15 residues. Here the CDR3 reads CSALDRHSRNYGYTF.